Shown below are 10 T cell receptor beta chains from a single sample sequenced in a study of blood T cell repertoires in COVID-19. TCRdb keeps only in-frame clones here, not all; method: immunoSEQ multiplex PCR. Here the sample spans about 120,000 clones, 84% being singletons. The sample taken for sequencing was PBMCs or T cells enriched from blood (not recorded which). Receptors originate from a woman aged 25-40 years who had recovered from COVID-19.

The chain couples TRBV4-3 to TRBJ2-3; 8 nucleotides match TRBD2. The length of the CDR3 is 17 residues. V trimming: 4 bases; J trimming: 1 base; junction bases outside the gene matches: 10. CDR1 is LGHNA, CDR2 YSLEER, per germline. The CDR3 nucleotides are TGCGCCAGCAGCCCCCCCCCGGCGGGAGGTGGCACAGATACGCAGTATTTT. It specifies CASSPPPAGGGTDTQYF.

This sequence joins TRBV11-2 and TRBJ1-2, with 8 bases aligning to TRBD1. Trimming cost V 2 bases and J 7 bases; bases outside gene matches: 3. Germline V lookup: CDR1 SGHAT, CDR2 FQNNGV. The length of the CDR3 is 13 residues. The CDR3 DNA follows: TGTGCCAGCAGCTTAAGGACAGGGAGTGGCTACACCTTC. Encoded protein: CASSLRTGSGYTF.

V gene TRBV5-1 combines with J gene TRBJ1-2; maybe TRBD1 (6 bases). Germline V gene sequence: CDR1 SGHRS, CDR2 YFSETQ. The CDR3 totals 15 residues. Trimming shortened V by 6 bases and J by 8 bases, and 23 bases separated the two germline ends. CDR3 loop: CASNPIGQSGGGYTF. The DNA of the CDR3 is TGCGCCAGCAACCCTATCGGACAGTCGGGGGGAGGCTACACCTTC.

The V and J genes are TRBV2 and TRBJ1-4, with 7 bases that match TRBD1. The CDR3 runs to 14 residues. Germline assignment: CDR1 SNHLY and CDR2 FYNNEI. Losses at the gene ends were 5 bases for V and 7 bases for J; bases not matched to a gene: 7. In nucleotides, the CDR3 is TGTGCCAGCAGTTCTAGGACAGGACCTGAAAAACTGTTTTTT. This codes for CASSSRTGPEKLFF.

This rearrangement joins TRBV3-1 (or the pseudogene TRBV3-2) to TRBJ2-3; possible D gene TRBD2, 7 bases. Trimming took 1 base from V and 2 from J, leaving 19 bases between them. This CDR3 comprises 18 residues. Germline V gene lookup returns CDR1 LGHDT and CDR2 YNNKEL (reference sequence). The CDR3: CASSQGGEGGGFTDTQYF. The CDR3 region has the DNA TGTGCCAGCAGCCAAGGTGGGGAAGGGGGAGGGTTCACAGATACGCAGTATTTT.

This chain joins TRBV4-2 and TRBJ2-7; no clear D. The germline V gene encodes CDR1 LGHNA and CDR2 YNFKEQ. CDR3 length: 15 residues. Trimming took 4 bases from V and 0 from J, leaving 13 bases between them. CDR3 in amino acids: CASSPSGLPSYEQYF. The CDR3, as DNA: TGTGCCAGCAGCCCTTCGGGTCTTCCCTCCTACGAGCAGTACTTC.

The V call is TRBV7-2, the J call TRBJ1-6, with D perhaps matching TRBD1 (5 bases). The germline V and J ends were trimmed by 2 bases and 7 bases, with 9 bases remaining between them. The CDR3 consists of 14 residues. Germline V CDR1 and CDR2: SGHTA, FQGNSA. The CDR3 here is CASSLKGLNSPLHF. The CDR3 coding sequence is TGTGCCAGCAGCTTAAAGGGACTCAATTCACCCCTCCACTTT.

The chain has TRBV4-1 and TRBJ2-7; D is unclear. V gave up 0 bases and J gave up 7 bases, with 16 bases separating them. This CDR3 comprises 15 residues. Germline V gives CDR1 MGHRA, CDR2 YSYEKL. Here the CDR3 DNA reads TGCGCCAGCAGCCAAGATCTTACCTCCCCGAGGGAGCAGTACTTC. It yields the protein CASSQDLTSPREQYF.

The chain uses TRBV18 and TRBJ1-4; D possibly corresponds to TRBD1 (5 bases). V lost 3 bases to trimming and J lost 7 bases, with 9 bases between them. The germline V gene encodes CDR1 KGHSH and CDR2 LQKENI. The CDR3 is made up of 13 amino acids. The DNA for the CDR3 is TGTGCCAGCTCACCGGACAAACTTGAAAAACTGTTTTTT. Its translation: CASSPDKLEKLFF.

About this clone: This same CDR3 is encoded by further DNA sequences in the sample. The genes are TRBV4-3 and TRBJ1-3; D is unclear. This CDR3 comprises 15 residues. Deletions cut 3 bases from V and 0 bases from J, with 9 bases between. Looked up from germline, CDR1 is LGHNA and CDR2 is YSLEER. The CDR3 reads CASSHLADSGNTIYF. The CDR3 coding sequence is TGCGCCAGCAGCCACCTCGCGGACTCTGGAAACACCATATATTTT.